This TCR beta chain was sequenced during a study of CD8+ T cells in alopecia areata (dated by TCRdb to 2016 to 2019). With regard to the full study: Treated patients were enrolled in an open-label pilot trial of oral tofacitinib at 5 to 10 mg twice daily for moderate-to-severe alopecia areata. Patients received tofacitinib for 6 to 18 months and were then followed off drug for 6 months to check for delayed response and recurrence. For the treated patients, the SALT score, which quantifies what percentage of scalp surface area is affected, served as the measure of disease severity. To study T cell clonal expansion in alopecia areata, the researchers applied high-throughput TCRbeta sequencing to both the C3H/HeJ mouse model and human patients. Human TCRbeta sequencing covered scalp tissue and sorted CD4+ and CD8+ peripheral blood T cells from patchy and totalis/universalis alopecia areata patients and healthy controls. Biopsies were taken from tofacitinib-treated patients at baseline and at 4 and 24 weeks of treatment, and a later scalp biopsy was taken in several of the tofacitinib-treated patients. Scalp clonality was compared among normal scalp (n=4), patchy alopecia areata scalp (n=8), and alopecia totalis/universalis scalp (n=8). RNA came from the PAXgene miRNA kit for fixed scalp, the miRNeasy kit for PBMCs, and the RNeasy kit for mouse skin. Amplification of TCRbeta CDR3 regions was done by immunoSEQ multiplex PCR using 35 Vbeta forward primers and 13 Jbeta reverse primers. General conclusions and limits of the study: With tofacitinib, both scalp clonality and the number of expanded CD8+ clones among the top 100 scalp clones went down significantly. TCR sequences shared between patients were less clear than in mice, possibly partly because of HLA diversity in the patient population. Compared with normal scalp, lesional scalp had higher clonality and more expanded CD8+ clones, particularly in alopecia totalis/universalis, a pattern that suggests antigenic drive. Many expanded lesional clones were found to persist in scalp and blood during tofacitinib treatment, and relapse after treatment cessation may be partly explained by this persistence. Resident alphabeta T cells in normal human skin are also sequenced, complicating scalp TCR repertoire analysis, unlike mouse skin dominated by gammadelta T cells. The treated cohort was small, with a single nonresponder, so links between baseline CD8+ expansion and response need larger studies.

The sample's time point label, in plain terms: 4 weeks on oral tofacitinib. Reading the label with the study, this specimen's treatment or condition is: oral pan-JAK inhibitor, 5-10 mg twice daily. Lesional scalp punch biopsies and peripheral blood were obtained from alopecia areata patients. Human scalp biopsies were fixed immediately in PAXgene tissue containers. Relative to germline, V is 1 base shorter and J is 3 bases shorter, with 16 bases between their ends. Looking up the germline V gene yields CDR1 SGHDN and CDR2 FVKESK. Measured from the cysteine to the phenylalanine, the CDR3 is 16 residues long. CDR3 DNA only is kept here, 48 bases in frame from base 1. Library preparation used the immunoSEQ multiplex PCR assay. For TCR sequencing, RNA was extracted from every sample and reverse transcribed into cDNA to serve as template. First-strand cDNA was synthesized with SuperScript III using a 2:1 mix of oligo-dT and random hexamers. A synthetic immune receptor repertoire was used to assess amplification bias, and residual bias was removed computationally. The study's own analysis went as follows. Raw reads were preprocessed to remove errors, and CDR3 was defined by IMGT conventions from the conserved cysteine to phenylalanine. Clonality was computed as 1 minus the Shannon entropy, with the entropy normalized by log2 of the number of productive unique TCRs. Whether each scalp clone was CD4 or CD8 was inferred by checking scalp TCRbeta sequences against the CD4 and CD8 repertoires from sorted blood. TCRdb re-hosts the immuneACCESS table, in-frame sequences only. Its copies lack some clones; in the studies checked, an unresolved V gene accounts for under half of them, and the cause for the rest is not known. V and J calls and clone size follow that table, whereas D and trimming were derived from the DNA. The sample profile shows fewer than 25,000 clones; over 50% of them were found once. Together, the top ten hold 7% to 10% of the sample.

On this clone: The clone's antigen remains unknown. No base quality values were provided; no much bigger clone lies one nucleotide off.

This sequence originates from a human donor with alopecia areata. The sequence joins TRBV14 to TRBJ2-7; 6 matching bases give a weak D call of TRBD2. The material was skin, obtained at week 4, from a patient treated with tofacitinib. In nucleotides, the sequence is TGTGCCAGCAGCCAAGGCGGGGTTACCAGCGTCTACGAGCAGTACTTC. Its translation reads: CASSQGGVTSVYEQYF. Outside the CDR3, residues come from the reference TRBV14 and TRBJ2-7 proteins, so the full variable domain is: EAGVTQFPSHSVIEKGQTVTLRCDPISGHDNLYWYRRVMGKEIKFLLHFVKESKQDESGMPNNRFLAERTGGTYSTLKVQPAELEDSGVYFCASSQGGVTSVYEQYFGPGTRLTVT.